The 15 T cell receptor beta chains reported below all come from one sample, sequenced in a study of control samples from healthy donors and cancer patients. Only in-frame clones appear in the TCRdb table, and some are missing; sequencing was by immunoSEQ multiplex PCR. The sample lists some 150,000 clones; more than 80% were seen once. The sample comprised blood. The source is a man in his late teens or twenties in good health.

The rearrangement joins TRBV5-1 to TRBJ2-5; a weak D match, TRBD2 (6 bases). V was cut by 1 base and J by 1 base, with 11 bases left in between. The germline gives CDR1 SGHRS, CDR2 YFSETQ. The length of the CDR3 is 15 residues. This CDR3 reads CASSLNRGSQETQYF. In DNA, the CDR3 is TGCGCCAGCAGCTTGAACCGGGGGAGCCAAGAGACCCAGTACTTC.

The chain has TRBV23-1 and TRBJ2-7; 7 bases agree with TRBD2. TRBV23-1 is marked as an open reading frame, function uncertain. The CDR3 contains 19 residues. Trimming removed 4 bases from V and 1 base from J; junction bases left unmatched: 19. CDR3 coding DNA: TGCGCCAGCAGTCGAGGCCCTTTTGCTCAAGCGGGGACTTCCTACGAGCAGTACTTC. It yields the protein CASSRGPFAQAGTSYEQYF.

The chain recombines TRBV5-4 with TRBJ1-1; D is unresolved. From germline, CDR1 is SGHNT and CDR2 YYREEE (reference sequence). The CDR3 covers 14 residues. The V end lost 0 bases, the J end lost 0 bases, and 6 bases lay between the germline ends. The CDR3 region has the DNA TGTGCCAGCAGCTTGGTCGGGGTGAACACTGAAGCTTTCTTT. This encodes CASSLVGVNTEAFF.

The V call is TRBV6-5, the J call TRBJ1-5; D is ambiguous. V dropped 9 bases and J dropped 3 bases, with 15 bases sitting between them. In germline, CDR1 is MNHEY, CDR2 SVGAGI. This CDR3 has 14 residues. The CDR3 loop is CARQLSLHNQPQHF. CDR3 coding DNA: TGTGCCAGACAGCTCTCTCTCCACAATCAGCCCCAGCATTTT.

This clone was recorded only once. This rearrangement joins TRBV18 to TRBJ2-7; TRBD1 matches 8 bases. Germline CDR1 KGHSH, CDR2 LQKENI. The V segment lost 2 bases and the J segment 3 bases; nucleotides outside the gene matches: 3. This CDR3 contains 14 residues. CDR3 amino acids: CASSPTTGDYEQYF. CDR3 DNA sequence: TGTGCCAGCTCACCAACGACAGGGGACTACGAGCAGTACTTC.

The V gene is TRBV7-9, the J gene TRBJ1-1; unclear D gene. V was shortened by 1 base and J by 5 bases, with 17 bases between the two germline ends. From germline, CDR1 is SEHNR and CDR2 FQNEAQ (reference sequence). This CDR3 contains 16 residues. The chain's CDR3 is CASSLEYGERGTEAFF. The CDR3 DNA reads TGTGCCAGCAGCTTAGAGTATGGGGAGCGGGGAACTGAAGCTTTCTTT.

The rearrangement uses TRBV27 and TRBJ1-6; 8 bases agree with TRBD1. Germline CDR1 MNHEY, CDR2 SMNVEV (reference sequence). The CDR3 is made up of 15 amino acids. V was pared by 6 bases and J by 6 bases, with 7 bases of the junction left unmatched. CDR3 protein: CASRLQGVINSPLHF. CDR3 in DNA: TGTGCCAGCAGACTACAGGGGGTGATTAATTCACCCCTCCACTTT.

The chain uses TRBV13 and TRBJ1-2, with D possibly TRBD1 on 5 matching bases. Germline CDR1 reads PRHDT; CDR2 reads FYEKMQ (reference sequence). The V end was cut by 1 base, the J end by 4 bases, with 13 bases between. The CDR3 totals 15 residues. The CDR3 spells CASSLEAGSSYGYTF. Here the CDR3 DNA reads TGTGCCAGCAGCTTAGAGGCAGGGTCTAGCTATGGCTACACCTTC.

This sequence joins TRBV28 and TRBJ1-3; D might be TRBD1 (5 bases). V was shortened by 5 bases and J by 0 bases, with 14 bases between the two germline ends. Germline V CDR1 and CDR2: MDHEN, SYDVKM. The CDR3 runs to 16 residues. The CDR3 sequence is CASSPRQPPSGNTIYF. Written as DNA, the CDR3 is TGTGCCAGCAGTCCTCGACAGCCTCCCTCTGGAAACACCATATATTTT.

The CDR3 coding sequence is TGTGCCAGCAGTTACTCTGGAGGGGGCAATCAGCCCCAGCATTTT. This sequence encodes CASSYSGGGNQPQHF. This sequence joins TRBV6-5 and TRBJ1-5, with a tentative D call TRBD1 (5 bases). This CDR3 spans 15 amino acids. V lost 0 bases and J 2 bases, leaving 8 bases between the germline ends. Germline V lookup: CDR1 MNHEY, CDR2 SVGAGI.

The DNA of the CDR3 is TGTGCCAGCGGCGGCAGGGGGCCTGGCTACACCTTC. Amino acid sequence: CASGGRGPGYTF. The chain couples TRBV25-1 to TRBJ1-2; the match to TRBD1 covers 8 bases. The CDR3 contains 12 residues. The V gene's germline CDR1 is MGHDK and CDR2 SYGVNS. V gave up 8 bases and J gave up 7 bases; unmatched junction bases: 6.

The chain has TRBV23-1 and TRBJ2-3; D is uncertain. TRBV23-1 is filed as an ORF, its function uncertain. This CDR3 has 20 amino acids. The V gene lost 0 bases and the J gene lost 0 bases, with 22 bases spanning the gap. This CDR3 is CASSQSVSKSYCPSTDTQYF. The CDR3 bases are TGCGCCAGCAGTCAATCGGTCAGTAAGAGTTACTGCCCTAGCACAGATACGCAGTATTTT.

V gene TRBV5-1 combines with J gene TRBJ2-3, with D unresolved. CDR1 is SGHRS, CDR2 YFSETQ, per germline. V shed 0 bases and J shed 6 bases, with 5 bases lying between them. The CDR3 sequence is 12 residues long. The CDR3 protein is CASSLVGDTQYF. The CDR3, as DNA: TGCGCCAGCAGCTTGGTGGGGGATACGCAGTATTTT.

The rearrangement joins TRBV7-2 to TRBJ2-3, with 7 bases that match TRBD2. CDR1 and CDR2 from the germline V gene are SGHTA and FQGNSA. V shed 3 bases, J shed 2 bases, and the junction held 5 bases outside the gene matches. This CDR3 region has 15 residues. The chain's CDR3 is CASSLGGGYTDTQYF. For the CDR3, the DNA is TGTGCCAGCAGCTTGGGCGGGGGATACACAGATACGCAGTATTTT.

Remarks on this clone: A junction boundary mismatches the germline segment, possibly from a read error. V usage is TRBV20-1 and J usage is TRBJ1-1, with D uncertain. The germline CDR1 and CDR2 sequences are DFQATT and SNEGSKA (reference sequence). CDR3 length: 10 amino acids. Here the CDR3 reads CSARNPEAFF. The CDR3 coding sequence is TGCAGTGCTAGGAACCCTGAAGCTTTCTTT.